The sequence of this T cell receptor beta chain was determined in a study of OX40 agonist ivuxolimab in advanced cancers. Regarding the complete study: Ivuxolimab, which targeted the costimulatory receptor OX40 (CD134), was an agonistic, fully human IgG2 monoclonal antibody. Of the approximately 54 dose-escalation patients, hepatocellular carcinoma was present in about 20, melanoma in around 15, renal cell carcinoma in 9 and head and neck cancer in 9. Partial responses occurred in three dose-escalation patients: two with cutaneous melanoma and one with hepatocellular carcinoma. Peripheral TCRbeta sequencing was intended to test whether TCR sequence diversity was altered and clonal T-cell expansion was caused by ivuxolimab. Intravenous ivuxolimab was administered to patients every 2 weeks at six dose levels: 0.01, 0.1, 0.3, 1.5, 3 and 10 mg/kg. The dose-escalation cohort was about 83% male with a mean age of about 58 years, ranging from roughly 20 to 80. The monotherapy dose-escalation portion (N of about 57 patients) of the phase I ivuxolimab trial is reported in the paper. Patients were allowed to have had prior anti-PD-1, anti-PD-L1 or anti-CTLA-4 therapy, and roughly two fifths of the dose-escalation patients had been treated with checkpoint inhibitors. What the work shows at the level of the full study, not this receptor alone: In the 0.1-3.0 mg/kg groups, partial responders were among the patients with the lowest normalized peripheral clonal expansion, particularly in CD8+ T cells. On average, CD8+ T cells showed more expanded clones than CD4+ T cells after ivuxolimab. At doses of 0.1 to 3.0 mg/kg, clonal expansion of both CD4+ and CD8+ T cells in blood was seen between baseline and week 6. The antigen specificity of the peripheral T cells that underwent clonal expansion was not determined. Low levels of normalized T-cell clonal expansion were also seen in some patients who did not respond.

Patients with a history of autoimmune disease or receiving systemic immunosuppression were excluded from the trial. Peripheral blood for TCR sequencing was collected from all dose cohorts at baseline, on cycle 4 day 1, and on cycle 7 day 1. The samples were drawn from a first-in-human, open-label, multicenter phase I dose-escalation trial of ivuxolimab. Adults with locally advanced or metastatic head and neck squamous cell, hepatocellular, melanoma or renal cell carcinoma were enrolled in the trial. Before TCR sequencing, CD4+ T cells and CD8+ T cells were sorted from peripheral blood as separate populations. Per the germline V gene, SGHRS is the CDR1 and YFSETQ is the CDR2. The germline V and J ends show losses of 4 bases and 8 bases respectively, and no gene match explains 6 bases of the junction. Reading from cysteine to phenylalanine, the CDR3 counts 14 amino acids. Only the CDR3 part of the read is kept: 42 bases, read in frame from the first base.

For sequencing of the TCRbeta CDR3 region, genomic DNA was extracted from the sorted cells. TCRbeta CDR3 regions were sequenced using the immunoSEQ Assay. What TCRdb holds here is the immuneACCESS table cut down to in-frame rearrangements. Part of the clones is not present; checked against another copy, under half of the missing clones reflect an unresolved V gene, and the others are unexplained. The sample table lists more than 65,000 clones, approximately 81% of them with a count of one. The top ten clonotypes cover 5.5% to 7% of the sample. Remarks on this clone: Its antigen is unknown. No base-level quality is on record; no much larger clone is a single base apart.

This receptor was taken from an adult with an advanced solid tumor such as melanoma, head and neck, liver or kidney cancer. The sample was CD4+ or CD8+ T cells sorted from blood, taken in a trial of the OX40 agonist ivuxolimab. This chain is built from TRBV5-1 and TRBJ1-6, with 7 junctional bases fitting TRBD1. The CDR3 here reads CASSRDRAYSPLHF. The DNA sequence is TGCGCCAGCAGCAGGGACAGAGCTTATTCACCCCTCCACTTT.